The 5 T cell receptor beta chains reported below all come from one sample, sequenced in a study of cytomegalovirus exposure and HLA in healthy donors. Repertoires were generated with immunoSEQ multiplex PCR, while TCRdb's copy carries only in-frame clones and drops some. The sample carries some 250,000 clones, 90% recorded once. Sequencing was done on a sample of PBMCs. Receptor source: a woman aged 18-35 years in good health and CMV-seronegative.

V gene TRBV5-4 combines with J gene TRBJ2-1; tentative D call: TRBD1 (7 bases). Germline CDR1 SGHNT, CDR2 YYREEE (reference sequence). V dropped 5 bases and J dropped 1 base, with 25 bases sitting between them. The CDR3 is made up of 19 amino acids. The CDR3, as DNA: TGTGCCAGCAGTCAGGGGGGCAGGGATCGGAGGACTTCCTACAATGAGCAGTTCTTC. This encodes CASSQGGRDRRTSYNEQFF. Filled out from reference TRBV5-4 and TRBJ2-1, the complete variable domain reads ETGVTQSPTHLIKTRGQQVTLRCSSQSGHNTVSWYQQALGQGPQFIFQYYREEENGRGNFPPRFSGLQFPNYSSELNVNALELDDSALYLCASSQGGRDRRTSYNEQFFGPGTRLTVL.

V is TRBV7-9 and J is TRBJ1-6; no firm D call. The length of the CDR3 is 17 residues. The V end lost 5 bases, the J end lost 9 bases, and 23 bases lay between the germline ends. Germline-derived CDR1 and CDR2 are SEHNR and FQNEAQ (reference sequence). In DNA, the CDR3 is TGTGCCAGCAGCCCAGACGTCCCCGGGAAGCCGGGTTCACCCCTCCACTTT. Its protein product is CASSPDVPGKPGSPLHF.

This clone was observed at least ten times. The chain carries TRBV27 and TRBJ2-1; no clear D gene. CDR1 and CDR2 (germline): MNHEY, SMNVEV (reference sequence). The V gene lost 6 bases and the J gene lost 6 bases, with 9 bases spanning the gap. This CDR3 comprises 12 residues. The CDR3 DNA follows: TGTGCCAGCAGATTGGGCAGCAATGAGCAGTTCTTC. Its protein product is CASRLGSNEQFF.

This chain joins TRBV27 and TRBJ2-7; TRBD1 agrees at 7 bases. V lost 2 bases to trimming and J lost 3 bases; unmatched junction nucleotides: 4. This CDR3 is built from 14 residues. Germline V gene lookup returns CDR1 MNHEY and CDR2 SMNVEV (reference sequence). The CDR3 nucleotides are TGTGCCAGCAGTTTAATGGCAGGGGGCTACGAGCAGTACGTC. Translated: CASSLMAGGYEQYV.

V usage is TRBV7-6 and J usage is TRBJ2-3; TRBD2 agrees at 7 bases. CDR1 and CDR2 from the germline V gene are SGHVS and FNYEAQ. CDR3 length equals 14 residues. V dropped 0 bases and J dropped 6; count of bases not matched to a gene: 3. The CDR3 loop reads CASSLAGGGDTQYF. The CDR3 bases are TGTGCCAGCAGCTTAGCGGGGGGAGGGGATACGCAGTATTTT.